This paragraph reports one T cell receptor beta chain. Its antigen is as yet unknown. The data stem from a study of shared clonotypes between healthy human individuals. Study summary: The study enrolled a couple of women and a few men aged 18 to 49. Donors had three CD4 naive, three CD4 memory, two CD8 naive and one CD8 memory plate apiece.

The CDR3 loop spans 14 amino acids. Germline trimming cut 4 bases from V and 3 bases from J; bases unmatched to any gene: 5. Germline CDR1 and CDR2: MNHEY and SVGAGI. Findings and limits, study-wide: Unshared clonotypes carried lower generation probabilities than those common to all four donors. It was anticipated that sequencing depth would influence how many clonotypes donors shared.

Clones were read by immunoSEQ multiplex PCR, and TCRdb kept only the in-frame ones, dropping some. The sample lists around 980,000 clones; approximately 80% were seen once. This TCR was sampled from a man aged 18 to 35 in good health. Some clones in this sample may be carry-over from other donors' samples. Sequenced material: memory CD4+ T cells from PBMCs. The sample's subset: CD45RA-negative fraction. The chain has TRBV6-5 and TRBJ1-2, with 7 positions matching TRBD1. CDR3 loop: CASSSSQGYYGYTF. Written as DNA, the CDR3 is TGTGCCAGCAGTTCCTCACAGGGGTACTATGGCTACACCTTC.